The rows below give T cell receptor beta chains drawn from one sample of a study of T cells in Graves' hyperthyroidism and ophthalmopathy. TCRdb used MiXCR to reprocess the multiplex PCR reads, holding one entry per CDR3 protein. The sample lists a few hundred thousand distinct CDR3 sequences, under 15% occurring once. The sample consisted of blood. These receptors were obtained from a woman aged 25 to 39 with Graves' hyperthyroidism. Each CDR3 is given with its conserved first and last residue. The order of the fields is D gene, V gene, clone size, J gene, CDR3 DNA, CDR3 protein. D genes are given only for firm matches. Clone size, where shown, is once, few, many, or a class for clones that have expanded.

TRBD1,TRBV3-1,many,TRBJ2-7,TGTGCCAGCAGCCAACAGGCAGGGGGAATTTACGAGCAGTACTTC,CASSQQAGGIYEQYF
TRBD1,TRBV29-1,few,TRBJ2-7,TGCAGCGTTTTGGCCCGAGGGGGCGAGGAGCAGTACTTC,CSVLARGGEEQYF
.,TRBV7-2,.,TRBJ1-1,TGTGCCAGCAGCTTAGGAACAGGGTTCCCCACTGAAGCTTTCTTT,CASSLGTGFPTEAFF
TRBD2,TRBV15,.,TRBJ2-7,TGTGCCACCAGCAGAGCTCAGGGACTACCAAATGTCTACGAGCAGTACTTC,CATSRAQGLPNVYEQYF
TRBD1,TRBV9,many,TRBJ1-2,TGTGCCAGCAGCGTACAGGGGGACCCACTGGGCTATGGCTACACCTTC,CASSVQGDPLGYGYTF
TRBD2,TRBV5-6,.,TRBJ2-1,TGTGCCAGCAGCCTAGGACTAGCGGGAGCAAGGGACAATGAGCAGTTCTTC,CASSLGLAGARDNEQFF
.,TRBV14,.,TRBJ2-1,TGTGCCAGCAGCCAACTTAGGCGGGAGCAGTTCTTC,CASSQLRREQFF
.,TRBV6-1,many,TRBJ1-5,TGTGCCAGCACAGGACAGCCAAATCAGCCCCAGCATTTT,CASTGQPNQPQHF
.,TRBV2,.,TRBJ2-5,TGTGCCAGCAGTGAAGAGGGGGGCGGTGAGACCCAGTACTTC,CASSEEGGGETQYF
.,TRBV28,many,TRBJ1-5,TGTGCCAGCAGCCTCTTGAGGGGTAAGAGCAATCAGCCCCAGCATTTT,CASSLLRGKSNQPQHF
.,TRBV12-3/TRBV12-4,many,TRBJ2-3,TGTGCCAGCAGTTTAGCGCATCCCACAGATACGCAGTATTTT,CASSLAHPTDTQYF
.,TRBV5-1,.,TRBJ2-4,TGCGCCAGCAGCTTCGGGTCATCGACTAGCAAAAACATTCAGTACTTC,CASSFGSSTSKNIQYF
.,TRBV18,many,TRBJ2-5,TGTGCCAGCTCACCCCCCGTTGGGAAAGAGACCCAGTACTTC,CASSPPVGKETQYF
.,TRBV6-5,many,TRBJ2-5,TGTGCCAGCAGTTACGGGACCAACGATGAGACCCAGTACTTC,CASSYGTNDETQYF
.,TRBV11-3,.,TRBJ2-2,TGTGCCAGCAGCTTAGAGGCACCAGGCGGTGCCGGGGAGCTGTTTTTT,CASSLEAPGGAGELFF
.,TRBV6-1,.,TRBJ1-5,TGTGCCAGCAGTATGGACGGTCCAAGACAGCCCCAGCATTTT,CASSMDGPRQPQHF
TRBD2,TRBV15,.,TRBJ2-5,TGTGCCACCAGCCAGGACCGGGAGGGAGCTGAGACCCAGTACTTC,CATSQDREGAETQYF
.,TRBV20-1,.,TRBJ2-5,TGCAGTGCTAACCACGATCAAGAGACCCAGTACTTC,CSANHDQETQYF